Below, 27 T cell receptor beta chains from the same sample are listed, as sequenced in a study of T-cell reconstitution after alpha-beta-depleted transplantation in children (dated by TCRdb to the mid-2010s). Library creation used PCR. These reads were obtained on an Illumina HiSeq 2500. TCR library preparation used molecular barcoding, with unique molecular identifiers applied to normalize quantification of the TCRbeta repertoire. TCRdb trimmed the raw reads at Q25, called clones with MiXCR and kept productive beta chains. Rows with one shared CDR3 protein collapse into an entry with the most common genes and DNA. Across this sample there are about 350,000 distinct CDR3 sequences, with 15% to 20% seen only once. About 41% of the sample goes to the ten largest clones. The treatment or condition label for this specimen denotes: allogeneic hematopoietic cell transplantation with graft depleted of TCRalphabeta T cells and CD19 B cells.

The sequenced sample was PBMCs, mostly from graft donor cells, obtained 360 days after TCRalphabeta/CD19-depleted stem cell transplant. The receptors originated from a male patient aged 2 to 9 who had a stem cell transplant for acute lymphoblastic leukemia, so the T cells may come from the graft donor.

This clonotype was recorded at least ten times. The V call is TRBV4-3, the J call TRBJ2-2; 9 positions match TRBD2. The CDR3 length is 16 residues. Germline V gene sequence: CDR1 LGHNA, CDR2 YSLEER. V was pared by 0 bases and J by 5 bases, with 4 bases of the junction left unmatched. As DNA, the CDR3 is TGCGCCAGCAGCCAAGACCTAGCGGGACGGACCGGGGAGCTGTTTTTT. Translating it yields CASSQDLAGRTGELFF.

This clonotype was found a few times. The V gene is TRBV28, the J gene TRBJ1-5, with 7 bases that match TRBD1. The CDR3 extends over 14 amino acids. Germline CDR1 is MDHEN and CDR2 is SYDVKM. V lost 5 bases to trimming and J lost 6 bases; unmatched junction nucleotides: 7. CDR3 sequence: CASSPGTDTQPQHF. CDR3 nucleotides: TGTGCCAGCAGTCCCGGGACAGACACTCAGCCCCAGCATTTT.

This clonotype came up a few times. The chain carries TRBV5-1 and TRBJ2-7; 8 nucleotides match TRBD1. Trimming removed 4 bases from V and 4 bases from J; junction bases left unmatched: 1. Germline V lookup: CDR1 SGHRS, CDR2 YFSETQ. The CDR3 loop spans 12 amino acids. CDR3 protein: CASSRDRYEQYF. For the CDR3, the DNA is TGCGCCAGCAGCCGGGACAGGTACGAGCAGTACTTC.

The chain combines TRBV10-3 with TRBJ2-7; D is uncertain. CDR1 is ENHRY and CDR2 is SYGVKD in the germline V gene. The CDR3 has 13 residues. The V end lost 3 bases, the J end lost 6 bases, and 12 bases lay between the germline ends. CDR3 nucleotides: TGTGCCATCAGTGAACTTCACGGTGCCGAGCAGTACTTC. Amino acids: CAISELHGAEQYF.

This clonotype showed up many times. V usage is TRBV29-1 and J usage is TRBJ2-7; 7 nucleotides line up with TRBD2. This CDR3 comprises 14 residues. Germline CDR1 and CDR2: SQVTM and ANQGSEA. After removal of 5 bases from V and 0 bases from J, the junction contained 7 bases not matched to a gene. Here the CDR3 reads CSVCRDYVSYEQYF. The CDR3 DNA sequence: TGCAGCGTTTGTCGGGACTACGTCTCCTACGAGCAGTACTTC.

The V call is TRBV6-2 or TRBV6-3, the J call TRBJ2-7, with D possibly being TRBD1 (6 bases). V lost 4 bases and J 1 base, leaving 11 bases between the germline ends. Germline assignment: CDR1 MNHEY and CDR2 SVGEGT. CDR3 length: 14 residues. The CDR3 spells CASSSTGTSYEQYF. CDR3 coding DNA: TGTGCCAGCAGTTCCACCGGGACATCCTACGAGCAGTACTTC.

This clonotype has ten or more counts. This CDR3 is CASSSPGVAQHF. CDR3 sequence (DNA): TGTGCCAGCAGTTCCCCCGGCGTAGCCCAGCATTTT. This chain connects TRBV12-3 or TRBV12-4 to TRBJ1-5; D not resolved. The V and J ends lost 4 bases and 11 bases respectively, with 12 bases between them. The CDR3 is 12 amino acids.

The V and J genes are TRBV20-1 and TRBJ1-1; 8 positions match TRBD1. Germline V gives CDR1 DFQATT, CDR2 SNEGSKA (reference sequence). Trimming at V came to 3 bases and at J to 8 bases, leaving 8 bases not matched to a gene. The CDR3 runs to 13 residues. In DNA, the CDR3 is TGCAGTGCTAGTCCCGGGACAGGAGTCGAAGCTTTCTTT. Its protein is CSASPGTGVEAFF.

This clonotype was observed a handful of times. The chain couples TRBV12-3 or TRBV12-4 to TRBJ1-5, with D tentatively TRBD1 (5 bases). The CDR3 is 17 residues long. The V and J ends lost 2 bases and 2 bases respectively, with 16 bases between them. CDR3 in amino acids: CASSLKGWGVGNQPQHF. The DNA for the CDR3 is TGTGCCAGCAGTTTAAAAGGGTGGGGGGTCGGCAATCAGCCCCAGCATTTT.

This clonotype turned up a few times. The J gene is TRBJ1-1, the V gene TRBV5-1, with 7 bases matching TRBD1. Germline CDR1 SGHRS, CDR2 YFSETQ. V shed 4 bases and J 3 bases; nucleotides not matched to a gene: 6. CDR3 size: 14 residues. CDR3 in amino acids: CASSPDRIHTEAFF. CDR3 coding DNA: TGCGCCAGCAGCCCGGACAGGATCCACACTGAAGCTTTCTTT.

This clonotype was counted only a few times. V usage is TRBV7-6 and J usage is TRBJ2-1; perhaps D is TRBD1 or TRBD2 (5 bases each). Germline values: CDR1 SGHVS, CDR2 FNYEAQ. This CDR3 has 15 amino acids. The V end lost 5 bases, the J end lost 2 bases, and 13 bases lay between the germline ends. CDR3 sequence: CASSTRDLPYNEQFF. The CDR3 DNA follows: TGTGCCAGCAGCACCCGGGACCTACCCTACAATGAGCAGTTCTTC.

V is TRBV5-1 and J is TRBJ2-2; D is unclear. This CDR3 is 18 amino acids long. Trimming took 0 bases from V and 1 from J, leaving 16 bases between them. Germline CDR1 is SGHRS and CDR2 is YFSETQ. The CDR3 loop is CASSLVPGQKGNTGELFF. The CDR3 DNA reads as TGCGCCAGCAGCTTGGTCCCGGGCCAGAAAGGGAACACCGGGGAGCTGTTTTTT.

V and J are TRBV5-1 and TRBJ2-2; D may be TRBD1 (6 bases). Germline V lookup: CDR1 SGHRS, CDR2 YFSETQ. The CDR3 spans 15 residues. V was shortened by 7 bases and J by 4 bases, with 17 bases between the two germline ends. The chain's CDR3 is CASGTGKSGTGELFF. CDR3 in DNA: TGCGCCAGCGGAACAGGGAAATCTGGCACCGGGGAGCTGTTTTTT.

As for this clonotype: This may come from a read error, since a much larger clone is one base off. V is TRBV12-3 or TRBV12-4 and J is TRBJ2-7; the match to TRBD2 covers 8 bases. CDR3 length equals 15 residues. V lost 7 bases and J lost 0; bases outside the gene matches: 8. DNA of the CDR3: TGTGCCAGCACCCGTACTAGCGGTAGCTCCTACGAGCAGTACTTC. Translating it yields CASTRTSGSSYEQYF.

The rearrangement links TRBV24-1 to TRBJ2-1; TRBD2 agrees at 14 bases. CDR1 is KGHDR, CDR2 SFDVKD, per germline. The J segment lost 8 bases and the V segment lost 4 bases, leaving 3 bases of the junction unmatched. The CDR3 is made up of 15 amino acids. The CDR3 spells CATSELTSGRDEQFF. The CDR3 DNA follows: TGTGCCACCAGTGAGTTGACTAGCGGGAGGGATGAGCAGTTCTTC.

This clonotype was found a few times. The V call is TRBV28, the J call TRBJ2-5; possibly TRBD1 or TRBD2 for D (6 bases each). The CDR3 loop spans 16 amino acids. Trimming left V 4 bases short and J 2 bases short, with 17 bases between. The germline gives CDR1 MDHEN, CDR2 SYDVKM. The CDR3 DNA reads as TGTGCCAGCAGTTCCCGGGGGCAGGAACCTCAAGAGACCCAGTACTTC. Its translation: CASSSRGQEPQETQYF. Using reference TRBV28 and TRBJ2-5 for the parts outside the CDR3, the full variable domain is DVKVTQSSRYLVKRTGEKVFLECVQDMDHENMFWYRQDPGLGLRLIYFSYDVKMKEKGDIPEGYSVSREKKERFSLILESASTNQTSMYLCASSSRGQEPQETQYFGPGTRLLVL.

This clonotype was counted at least ten times. The chain links TRBV24-1 to TRBJ2-7; D not resolved. CDR1 is KGHDR and CDR2 is SFDVKD in the germline V gene. V lost 6 bases and J 7 bases, leaving 9 bases between the germline ends. The CDR3 is made up of 11 amino acids. The CDR3 DNA reads TGTGCCACCAGTAGGCATGGAGAGCAGTACTTC. It is translated as CATSRHGEQYF.

The V and J genes are TRBV4-3 and TRBJ2-7; D is undetermined. This CDR3 has 13 residues. Trimming removed 4 bases from V and 5 bases from J, with 12 bases in between. CDR1 is LGHNA, CDR2 YSLEER, per germline. Written as DNA, the CDR3 is TGCGCCAGCAGCCTCCGACCGGGCCACGAGCAGTACTTC. Amino acids: CASSLRPGHEQYF.

This clonotype was counted between two and nine times. The gene calls are TRBV12-3 or TRBV12-4 and TRBJ1-1; D remains ambiguous. The germline V and J ends were trimmed by 3 bases and 5 bases, with 13 bases remaining between them. This CDR3 region has 14 residues. The CDR3 nucleotides are TGTGCCAGCAGTTTCACAGCGAAGGGTACTGAAGCTTTCTTT. Encoded protein: CASSFTAKGTEAFF.

In this sample, this clonotype turned up a few times. This chain joins TRBV20-1 and TRBJ1-5; a possible D gene is TRBD1 (6 bases). The CDR3 extends over 18 amino acids. V dropped 3 bases and J dropped 0 bases, with 21 bases sitting between them. Germline V gene lookup returns CDR1 DFQATT and CDR2 SNEGSKA (reference sequence). The CDR3 sequence: CSASGVEGDLLSNQPQHF. The CDR3 nucleotides read TGCAGTGCTAGCGGTGTTGAGGGGGACCTACTTAGCAATCAGCCCCAGCATTTT.

V is TRBV20-1 and J is TRBJ2-3; D remains ambiguous. The CDR3 has 14 amino acids. The V end was cut by 3 bases, the J end by 2 bases, with 12 bases between. Germline values: CDR1 DFQATT, CDR2 SNEGSKA (reference sequence). Here the CDR3 DNA reads TGCAGTGCTAGTTTAATCTCCTCCACAGATACGCAGTATTTT. This sequence encodes CSASLISSTDTQYF.

This clonotype was seen repeatedly, ten times or more. This chain connects TRBV12-3 or TRBV12-4 to TRBJ1-1, with D tentatively TRBD1 (5 bases). The CDR3 covers 14 residues. V was clipped by 2 bases and J by 6 bases, with 13 bases between them. CDR3 sequence reads: CASSLLGGDAEAFF. In DNA form, the CDR3 reads TGTGCCAGCAGTTTACTTGGGGGTGACGCTGAAGCTTTCTTT.

J is TRBJ2-2 and V is TRBV4-3; D not resolved. Germline V gene data show CDR1 as LGHNA and CDR2 as YSLEER. Trimming removed 0 bases at V and 5 bases at J, with 10 bases between. This CDR3 comprises 15 residues. The CDR3 region has the DNA TGCGCCAGCAGCCAAGAGGCCCTGGGGACCGGGGAGCTGTTTTTT. It translates to CASSQEALGTGELFF.

The chain is built from TRBV6-5 and TRBJ2-7; 8 positions match TRBD1. Looked up from germline, CDR1 is MNHEY and CDR2 is SVGAGI. V lost 4 bases to trimming and J lost 1 base; unmatched junction nucleotides: 6. CDR3 size: 15 residues. CDR3 sequence: CASSLFRDRSYEQYF. The CDR3 coding sequence is TGTGCCAGCAGTTTATTCCGGGACAGGTCCTACGAGCAGTACTTC.

This clonotype has only a few counts. The V call is TRBV11-2, the J call TRBJ2-5; 8 nucleotides match TRBD1. The V gene's germline CDR1 is SGHAT and CDR2 FQNNGV. J lost 2 bases, V lost 3 bases, and 17 bases had no gene match. The CDR3 covers 19 residues. The CDR3 DNA is TGTGCCAGCAGCTTCTCTCTCGCATATAGGACAGGGTCGCAAGAGACCCAGTACTTC. This translates into CASSFSLAYRTGSQETQYF.

This clonotype was counted at least ten times. The chain has TRBV29-1 and TRBJ2-7; D is possibly TRBD2 (6 bases). Germline V gene data show CDR1 as SQVTM and CDR2 as ANQGSEA. V lost 4 bases to trimming and J lost 1 base, with 11 bases between them. The CDR3 extends over 13 amino acids. The CDR3 is CSVGGRGSYEQYF. As DNA, the CDR3 is TGCAGCGTTGGGGGCCGGGGGTCCTACGAGCAGTACTTC.

This clonotype was seen ten or more times. V and J are TRBV12-5 and TRBJ1-2; D is undetermined. The CDR3 is 13 amino acids. Germline V gene lookup returns CDR1 LGHNT and CDR2 FRNRAP. Trimming shortened V by 7 bases and J by 7 bases, and 16 bases separated the two germline ends. The DNA for the CDR3 is TGTGCTAGTGCCCCTCGGTTCGTAGGTGGCTACACCTTC. Translating gives CASAPRFVGGYTF.